Each of the 31 T cell receptor beta chains below was sequenced from the same sample in a study of vaccination and CD4 T cells after COVID-19. Antigen specificity for these receptors is unknown. Sequencing of DNA taken from cultured CD4+ T cells relied on the Oncomine TCR Beta short-read assay. One entry per CDR3 protein results from TCRdb running MiXCR on the PCR reads. The sample yields about 20,000 distinct CDR3 sequences, approximately 62% seen once. The treatment is: roughly ten-day PBMC culture with coronavirus spike peptide pools or control peptides (ViraFEST assay). Sequencing input: CD4+ T cells from blood, cultured in vitro. The source is a human donor who had recovered from COVID-19.

The table lists this clonotype with a few counts. This chain links TRBV11-2 with TRBJ1-5; D is unclear. The CDR3 sequence is 16 residues long. Germline loops: CDR1 SGHAT, CDR2 FQNNGV. V was shortened by 5 bases and J by 0 bases, with 14 bases between the two germline ends. For the CDR3, the DNA is TGTGCCAGCAGCCCGAGGGCAGACTCTAGCAATCAGCCCCAGCATTTT. Translating gives CASSPRADSSNQPQHF.

The rearrangement uses TRBV7-2 and TRBJ1-1; possible D gene TRBD1, 5 bases. This CDR3 comprises 14 residues. Germline loops: CDR1 SGHTA, CDR2 FQGNSA. The germline V and J ends were trimmed by 4 bases and 4 bases, with 13 bases remaining between them. The CDR3 DNA follows: TGTGCCAGCAGCTCAATTCAGGGAGGCACTGAAGCTTTCTTT. Amino acid sequence: CASSSIQGGTEAFF.

The chain combines TRBV6-2 or TRBV6-3 with TRBJ1-6; 7 nucleotides line up with TRBD1. CDR3 length equals 15 residues. Germline trimming cut 6 bases from V and 1 base from J; bases unmatched to any gene: 3. Per the germline V gene, CDR1 is MNHEY and CDR2 is SVGEGT. CDR3 sequence: CASSSGGSYNSPLHF. CDR3 in DNA: TGTGCCAGCAGCTCAGGGGGTTCCTATAATTCACCCCTCCACTTT.

The chain couples TRBV27 to TRBJ2-3; 7 bases are shared with TRBD2. Germline lookup yields CDR1 MNHEY and CDR2 SMNVEV (reference sequence). V lost 6 bases to trimming and J lost 2 bases; unmatched junction nucleotides: 11. The CDR3 has 16 residues. The CDR3 bases are TGTGCCAGCAGCCGCGGGAGACTGGTGGCCACAGATACGCAGTATTTT. Translated, it gives CASSRGRLVATDTQYF.

The CDR3, as DNA: TGCGCCAGCAGCCCCCAACTCCGGGCAACGCCGAAAAATGAAAAACTGTTTTTT. Translating it yields CASSPQLRATPKNEKLFF. The V call is TRBV4-1, the J call TRBJ1-4; D gene uncertain. The CDR3 consists of 18 residues. Germline-derived CDR1 and CDR2 are MGHRA and YSYEKL. The germline V and J ends were trimmed by 4 bases and 5 bases, with 23 bases remaining between them.

This clonotype was recorded only once. The junction differs from germline at one of its ends, possibly a read error. The genes are TRBV11-2 and TRBJ2-4, with D perhaps TRBD2 (5 bases). This CDR3 contains 14 residues. The germline CDR1 and CDR2 sequences are SGHAT and FQNNGV. The CDR3 reads CASSSRLAKNIRYF. Here the CDR3 DNA reads TGTGCCAGCAGCTCCAGGCTAGCCAAAAACATTCGGTACTTC.

The V call is TRBV12-3 or TRBV12-4, the J call TRBJ1-3; D is possibly TRBD1 (5 bases). The CDR3 runs 12 residues. Trimming removed 5 bases at V and 10 bases at J, with 12 bases between. The CDR3 loop reads CASSLRGRTIYF. The CDR3 DNA reads TGTGCCAGCAGTCTACGGGGGAGGACCATATATTTT.

The V call is TRBV20-1, the J call TRBJ1-2; D is perhaps TRBD1 (6 bases). V lost 6 bases and J lost 7, with 24 bases in between. CDR3 length: 15 amino acids. From germline, CDR1 is DFQATT and CDR2 SNEGSKA (reference sequence). CDR3 sequence: CSANAGGRGASGYTF. The CDR3 DNA reads TGCAGTGCCAATGCCGGGGGGCGCGGGGCTAGTGGCTACACCTTC.

The V call is TRBV19, the J call TRBJ1-2; 7 bases agree with TRBD1. Germline values: CDR1 LNHDA, CDR2 SQIVND (reference sequence). J lost 2 bases, V lost 4 bases, and 7 bases had no gene match. This CDR3 has 15 residues. The CDR3 protein is CASSRYRGVNYGYTF. The CDR3 bases are TGTGCCAGTAGTAGGTACAGGGGAGTGAACTATGGCTACACCTTC.

This sequence joins TRBV12-3 or TRBV12-4 and TRBJ2-3; D not certain. The length of the CDR3 is 12 residues. Trimming removed 5 bases from V and 10 bases from J, with 13 bases in between. The CDR3 DNA sequence: TGTGCCAGCAGTCCCCAGCACGGAGCGCAGTATTTT. Its translation: CASSPQHGAQYF.

The chain couples TRBV6-5 to TRBJ1-6; perhaps TRBD1 as D (5 bases). Germline-derived CDR1 and CDR2 are MNHEY and SVGAGI. Trimming shortened V by 0 bases and J by 10 bases, and 13 bases separated the two germline ends. The CDR3 consists of 15 residues. The CDR3 nucleotides read TGTGCCAGCAGTTACTCCTCCAGGGTCAACTCACCCCTCCACTTT. Translating it yields CASSYSSRVNSPLHF.

The rearrangement joins TRBV12-5 to TRBJ1-1, with D perhaps TRBD1 (6 bases). Per the germline V gene, CDR1 is LGHNT and CDR2 is FRNRAP. The CDR3 spans 14 residues. Trimming took off 2 bases at V and 6 bases at J, with 13 bases between the two ends. DNA of the CDR3: TGTGCTAGTGGTTTGACCGGGGGCGCTGCTGAAGCTTTCTTT. Translating it yields CASGLTGGAAEAFF.

The rearrangement uses TRBV21-1 and TRBJ2-5; whether TRBD1, the table's D call, matches the DNA was not checked. TRBV21-1 is deemed a pseudogene. The CDR3 sequence is 14 residues long. CDR3 coding DNA: TGTGCCAGCAGCAACTTGGGACAGCGGGAGACCCAGTACTTC. It yields the protein CASSNLGQRETQYF.

The chain is built from TRBV28 and TRBJ1-1; maybe TRBD1 (5 bases). Germline assignment: CDR1 MDHEN and CDR2 SYDVKM. V shed 6 bases and J shed 5 bases, with 19 bases lying between them. The CDR3 loop spans 15 amino acids. CDR3 amino acids: CASSLPRRGRTEAFF. CDR3 DNA sequence: TGTGCCAGCAGCCTACCTCGAAGGGGCCGTACTGAAGCTTTCTTT.

The chain couples TRBV2 to TRBJ1-2, with 7 bases identical to TRBD1. J lost 0 bases, V lost 9 bases, and 7 bases had no gene match. The germline V gene has CDR1 SNHLY and CDR2 FYNNEI. The CDR3 runs 14 residues. CDR3 sequence reads: CASTGALPNYGYTF. The CDR3 DNA follows: TGTGCCAGTACAGGGGCCCTCCCTAACTATGGCTACACCTTC.

This chain connects TRBV27 to TRBJ1-4, with 7 bases aligning to TRBD1. V was pared by 5 bases and J by 8 bases, with 5 bases of the junction left unmatched. The germline V gene encodes CDR1 MNHEY and CDR2 SMNVEV (reference sequence). The CDR3 contains 13 residues. The CDR3 bases are TGTGCCAGCAGTCTCGTACAGGGGGAAAAACTGTTTTTT. Translated, it gives CASSLVQGEKLFF.

The V call is TRBV28, the J call TRBJ2-2; D is undetermined. The CDR3 loop spans 12 amino acids. Germline V gives CDR1 MDHEN, CDR2 SYDVKM. Deletions cut 6 bases from V and 7 bases from J, with 9 bases between. CDR3 sequence (DNA): TGTGCCAGCAGCCCCTGGAGCGGGGAGCTGTTTTTT. Its translation is CASSPWSGELFF. Full variable domain (outside the CDR3, taken from reference TRBV28 and TRBJ2-2): DVKVTQSSRYLVKRTGEKVFLECVQDMDHENMFWYRQDPGLGLRLIYFSYDVKMKEKGDIPEGYSVSREKKERFSLILESASTNQTSMYLCASSPWSGELFFGEGSRLTVL.

This chain connects TRBV7-6 to TRBJ2-3; D is tentatively TRBD1 or TRBD2 (6 bases each). This CDR3 has 16 amino acids. V was cut by 5 bases and J by 6 bases, with 21 bases left in between. Germline loops: CDR1 SGHVS, CDR2 FNYEAQ. The CDR3 region is CASSSSGGGLFDTQYF. CDR3 sequence (DNA): TGTGCCAGCAGCAGTAGCGGTGGGGGGCTATTCGATACGCAGTATTTT.

The sample holds a few counts of this clonotype. V and J are TRBV7-9 and TRBJ1-3, with D unresolved. V lost 3 bases and J lost 4, with 4 bases in between. In germline, CDR1 is SEHNR, CDR2 FQNEAQ (reference sequence). CDR3 length: 12 amino acids. The CDR3 DNA reads TGTGCCAGCAGCTTCCCCGGAAACACCATATATTTT. It translates to CASSFPGNTIYF.

This clonotype showed up just once. This sequence joins TRBV11-2 and TRBJ2-5; 9 nucleotides align to TRBD2. The CDR3 runs 16 residues. Per germline, CDR1 SGHAT and CDR2 FQNNGV. The ends lost 3 bases at V and 5 bases at J; junction bases unmatched: 10. CDR3 DNA sequence: TGTGCCAGCAGCTTGGGACGCGGGGGGGCCGGGGAGACCCAGTACTTC. This gives the protein CASSLGRGGAGETQYF.

The chain couples TRBV30 to TRBJ1-1; D is undetermined. Germline V gene data show CDR1 as GTSNPN and CDR2 as SVGIG (reference sequence). This CDR3 spans 13 amino acids. Trimming stripped 8 bases from V and 1 base from J, with 14 bases between. The CDR3 DNA sequence: TGTGCCGGGTCGGGGATGAAGAACACTGAAGCTTTCTTT. Translating gives CAGSGMKNTEAFF.

The chain uses TRBV6-4 and TRBJ2-3; tentative D call: TRBD2 (5 bases). The germline V gene has CDR1 MRHNA and CDR2 SNTAGT. The CDR3 is made up of 15 amino acids. Trimming stripped 4 bases from V and 2 bases from J, with 13 bases between. As DNA, the CDR3 is TGTGCCAGCAGTGGTCCAGGAGGAAACACAGATACGCAGTATTTT. Amino acid sequence: CASSGPGGNTDTQYF.

The gene calls are TRBV20-1 and TRBJ2-1, with TRBD1 matching 7 bases. Looked up from germline, CDR1 is DFQATT and CDR2 is SNEGSKA (reference sequence). The V and J ends lost 5 bases and 6 bases, in that order; junction bases with no gene match: 4. There are 12 residues in the CDR3. Here the CDR3 reads CSADRETNEQFF. In DNA form, the CDR3 reads TGCAGTGCTGACAGGGAAACCAATGAGCAGTTCTTC.

The chain employs TRBV7-3 and TRBJ2-3; D gene unclear. CDR3 size: 14 residues. Trimming took 2 bases from V and 6 from J, leaving 12 bases between them. CDR1 is SGHTA and CDR2 is FQGTGA in the germline V gene. The CDR3 sequence: CASSLSATLDTQYF. The CDR3 coding sequence is TGTGCCAGCAGCTTATCTGCTACTTTGGATACGCAGTATTTT.

The chain couples TRBV5-4 to TRBJ2-7, with TRBD2 matching over 7 bases. This CDR3 region has 15 residues. CDR1 is SGHNT, CDR2 YYREEE, per germline (reference sequence). With V trimmed by 1 base and J by 0 bases, 4 bases remained unmatched. The DNA of the CDR3 is TGTGCCAGCAGCTTGTCTAGCGGACCCTCCTACGAGCAGTACTTC. Its protein is CASSLSSGPSYEQYF.

The rearrangement uses TRBV6-1 and TRBJ2-5; 10 positions match TRBD2. This CDR3 comprises 16 residues. The V segment lost 5 bases and the J segment 2 bases; nucleotides outside the gene matches: 8. Germline assignment: CDR1 MNHNS and CDR2 SASEGT. Here the CDR3 reads CASSPAGGRGQETQYF. DNA for the CDR3: TGTGCCAGCAGTCCAGCGGGGGGGAGAGGGCAAGAGACCCAGTACTTC.

The chain is built from TRBV11-3 and TRBJ1-1, with D tentatively TRBD1 (6 bases). This CDR3 has 12 amino acids. V shed 4 bases and J shed 11 bases, with 14 bases lying between them. Germline assignment: CDR1 SGHNT and CDR2 YENEEA. The DNA for the CDR3 is TGTGCCAGCAGCTCCGGGGGCAGGGACGCTTTCTTT. It encodes CASSSGGRDAFF. The complete variable domain, with remaining parts taken from reference TRBV11-3 and TRBJ1-1, reads EAGVVQSPRYKIIEKKQPVAFWCNPISGHNTLYWYLQNLGQGPELLIRYENEEAVDDSQLPKDRFSAERLKGVDSTLKIQPAELGDSAVYLCASSSGGRDAFFGQGTRLTVV.

This clonotype was recorded once. The rearrangement uses TRBV20-1 and TRBJ1-1; TRBD1 matches 8 bases. V gave up 3 bases and J gave up 7 bases; unmatched junction bases: 1. Looked up from germline, CDR1 is DFQATT and CDR2 is SNEGSKA (reference sequence). The CDR3 is 11 residues long. Here the CDR3 DNA reads TGCAGTGCTAGCGGGACAGGTGAAGCTTTCTTT. It translates to CSASGTGEAFF.

The chain joins TRBV19 to TRBJ1-1, with a tentative D call TRBD1 (5 bases). The V and J ends lost 5 bases and 0 bases respectively, with 10 bases between them. Germline loops: CDR1 LNHDA, CDR2 SQIVND (reference sequence). CDR3 length: 14 amino acids. CDR3 residues: CASSPGTVNTEAFF. The CDR3, as DNA: TGTGCCAGTAGTCCCGGGACGGTGAACACTGAAGCTTTCTTT.

The gene calls are TRBV23-1 and TRBJ1-5; the D is unclear. TRBV23-1 is classed as an ORF, of uncertain function. The CDR3 covers 16 residues. V lost 3 bases, J lost 0 bases, and 12 bases lay in between. The CDR3 protein is CASSHQVQNSNQPQHF. Here the CDR3 DNA reads TGCGCCAGCAGTCATCAGGTACAGAATAGCAATCAGCCCCAGCATTTT.

This rearrangement joins TRBV19 to TRBJ2-7; TRBD2 is a possible D gene (5 bases). The V gene lost 1 base and the J gene lost 2 bases, with 12 bases spanning the gap. This CDR3 contains 15 residues. Germline CDR1 and CDR2: LNHDA and SQIVND (reference sequence). The CDR3 coding sequence is TGTGCCAGTAGTATAGCGCGGGCCGGGACCTACGAGCAGTACTTC. This encodes CASSIARAGTYEQYF.